The rows below give T cell receptor beta chains drawn from one sample of a study of blood T cell repertoires in COVID-19. The method was immunoSEQ multiplex PCR; TCRdb's version includes in-frame clones alone and lacks a portion of them. The sample records 70,000 to 90,000 clones, around 88% being singletons. The sequencing input was peripheral blood. The receptors were gathered from a man in his fifties or sixties with active COVID-19. Each CDR3 is given with its conserved first and last residue. D genes are given only for firm matches. Size tells how often a clone was seen (once, few, many) or the class of an expanded clone, and some rows leave it out.

j_gene | abundance | v_gene | d_gene | CDR3nt | CDR3aa
TRBJ1-1 | NA | TRBV7-2 | TRBD1 | TGTGCCAGCAGCTTAGGACTTGGACAGGGATCTACTGAAGCTTTCTTT | CASSLGLGQGSTEAFF
TRBJ1-2 | few | TRBV6-2/TRBV6-3 | NA | TGTGCCAGCAGTTACCTTGGGGGACTTGGCTACACCTTC | CASSYLGGLGYTF
TRBJ2-7 | NA | TRBV6-5 | NA | TGTGCCAGCAGTTACCAGGACAGCTACGAGCAGTACTTC | CASSYQDSYEQYF
TRBJ2-7 | NA | TRBV30 | NA | TGTGCCTGGAGTTGGTCCCCACGAGCGATGGACGAGCAGTACTTC | CAWSWSPRAMDEQYF
TRBJ1-6 | NA | TRBV30 | NA | TGTGCCTGGAGTCCGAGACACAGGAATTATAATTCACCCCTCCACTTT | CAWSPRHRNYNSPLHF
TRBJ1-1 | NA | TRBV6-2/TRBV6-3 | NA | TGTGCCAGCAGTTACTCCTTCTACCCATCTGCCATCCCAATCAACACTGAAGCTTTCTTT | CASSYSFYPSAIPINTEAFF
TRBJ1-2 | NA | TRBV5-6 | NA | TGTGCCAGCAGCTTTGAGGACAGCGACAATGGCTACACCTTC | CASSFEDSDNGYTF
TRBJ2-7 | NA | TRBV6-5 | NA | TGTGCCAGCCGTACTGTTTCCTACGAGCAGTACTTC | CASRTVSYEQYF
TRBJ1-5 | NA | TRBV6-2/TRBV6-3 | NA | TGTGCCAGCAGCAGCCCTCACAATCAGCCCCAGCATTTT | CASSSPHNQPQHF
TRBJ1-5 | NA | TRBV19 | TRBD1 | TGTGCCAGTAGTGCGGGACAGGGGTACAATCAGCCCCAGCATTTT | CASSAGQGYNQPQHF
TRBJ2-2 | NA | TRBV7-2 | TRBD2 | TGTGCCAGCAGCTCCCTAGCGGGAGTTGGAGCCGGGGAGCTGTTTTTT | CASSSLAGVGAGELFF
TRBJ2-1 | NA | TRBV5-1 | TRBD1 | TGCGCCAGCAGCTCCCGGGACAGGGTGGAATATGAGCAGTTCTTC | CASSSRDRVEYEQFF
TRBJ1-2 | once | TRBV19 | TRBD1 | TGTGCCAGTAGTCCGGGACAGGGAGGCTATGGCTACACCTTC | CASSPGQGGYGYTF
TRBJ1-4 | NA | TRBV5-8 | NA | TGTGCCAGCAGCCCTAGTGGCGTCCGGGAAAAACTGTTTTTT | CASSPSGVREKLFF
TRBJ1-4 | NA | TRBV5-1 | NA | TGCGCCAGCAGCTGGGCAGATGCAACTAATGAAAAACTGTTTTTT | CASSWADATNEKLFF
TRBJ1-2 | few | TRBV19 | TRBD1 | TGTGCCAGTAGTTTCTTTTATAGACAGGGCCGCTATGGCTACACCTTC | CASSFFYRQGRYGYTF
TRBJ2-7 | NA | TRBV5-6 | NA | TGTGCCAGCAGCTTGGCGACAGGCGATACACCCTACGAGCAGTACTTC | CASSLATGDTPYEQYF
TRBJ2-7 | NA | TRBV11-2 | NA | TGTGCCAGCAGCTTACAGGGCGAGCAGTACTTC | CASSLQGEQYF
TRBJ2-1 | NA | TRBV3-1/TRBV3-2 | NA | TGTGCCAGCAGCCAAGATGGAGGGACGGTCTACAATGAGCAGTTCTTC | CASSQDGGTVYNEQFF
TRBJ1-1 | NA | TRBV25-1 | NA | TGTGCCAGCAGTGTAACTGGTGGCAGGGGTTCCGAAGCTTTCTTT | CASSVTGGRGSEAFF
TRBJ1-1 | NA | TRBV5-6 | NA | TGTGCCAGCAGCTGGGGCCGACAGCACACTGAAGCTTTCTTT | CASSWGRQHTEAFF
TRBJ2-5 | NA | TRBV5-1 | TRBD1 | TGCGCCAGCAGCTTATCGGGGACAGGAGAGACCCAGTACTTC | CASSLSGTGETQYF
TRBJ2-3 | NA | TRBV6-2/TRBV6-3 | TRBD2 | TGTGCCAGCAGTTACTCGAAAGCGGGGGGGCCCACAGATACGCAGTATTTT | CASSYSKAGGPTDTQYF
TRBJ2-3 | NA | TRBV5-1 | TRBD2 | TGCGCCAGCAGCCTCTCGGCTAGCGGGGGGGAAGTAGATACGCAGTATTTT | CASSLSASGGEVDTQYF
TRBJ1-1 | NA | TRBV27 | TRBD1 | TGTGCCAGTTATATAACGGGACAGGGGGATACTGAAGCTTTCTTT | CASYITGQGDTEAFF
TRBJ1-2 | NA | TRBV11-1 | NA | TGTGCCAGCAGCCACCTACCTAGCCTCTATGGCTACACCTTC | CASSHLPSLYGYTF
TRBJ2-3 | NA | TRBV7-9 | NA | TGTGCCAGCAGGCCTAAACCCAGGGGCGCCCACACAGATACGCAGTATTTT | CASRPKPRGAHTDTQYF
TRBJ2-7 | NA | TRBV10-1 | NA | TGCGCCGTAGGGGGATCTTCCTACTCGAGCTCCTACGAGCAGTACTTC | CAVGGSSYSSSYEQYF
TRBJ2-1 | NA | TRBV5-1 | TRBD2 | TGCGCCAGCAGCTCGGGACTAGCGGGAGGGCCGATTTATGAGCAGTTCTTC | CASSSGLAGGPIYEQFF
TRBJ2-7 | NA | TRBV19 | NA | TGTGCCAGTAAACCGGGACTCCACTCCTACGAGCAGTACTTC | CASKPGLHSYEQYF
TRBJ2-7 | few | TRBV6-1 | TRBD2 | TGTGCCAGCAGTGAATGGGCTAGCGGGCTTCCCTACGAGCAGTACTTC | CASSEWASGLPYEQYF
TRBJ2-7 | NA | TRBV7-2 | TRBD2 | TGTGCCAGCAGCTTAAGCGGGATGGGGGGATCCTTCGAGCAGTACTTC | CASSLSGMGGSFEQYF
TRBJ1-5 | NA | TRBV19 | NA | TGTGCCAGTAGTAGAGGGTGGGAGAGCAATCAGCCCCAGCATTTT | CASSRGWESNQPQHF
TRBJ1-5 | NA | TRBV27 | NA | TGTGCCAGCAGTTTTGGGCAGAATCAGCCCCAGCATTTT | CASSFGQNQPQHF
TRBJ1-2 | NA | TRBV19 | TRBD1 | TGTGCCAGTAGTACCCCCGGGACAGGGGGCAGATCTCACTATGGCTACACCTTC | CASSTPGTGGRSHYGYTF
TRBJ2-1 | NA | TRBV4-2 | TRBD2 | TGTGCCAGCAGCCAAGTAGGGACTAGCGGGGGGGCCCATGAGCAGTTCTTC | CASSQVGTSGGAHEQFF
TRBJ2-7 | NA | TRBV4-1 | TRBD1 | TGCGCCAGCAGCCGAGATACAGGGGGCGGGTACGAGCAGTACTTC | CASSRDTGGGYEQYF
TRBJ2-5 | NA | TRBV2 | NA | TGTGCCAGCGCGAGGGACTTGGAAGAGACCCAGTACTTC | CASARDLEETQYF
TRBJ2-1 | NA | TRBV5-4 | NA | TGTGCCAGCAGCTTCGAGCGGTCGGGTAATGAGCAGTTCTTC | CASSFERSGNEQFF
TRBJ2-5 | NA | TRBV4-1 | NA | TGCGCCAGCAGCGGACAGAGAAGGGAGACCCAGTACTTC | CASSGQRRETQYF
TRBJ2-5 | NA | TRBV9 | NA | TGTGCCAGCAGCGTAGATGTGGGAGGAGAGACCCAGTACTTC | CASSVDVGGETQYF
TRBJ2-7 | NA | TRBV15 | NA | TGTGCCACCAGCAGAGGCGGGGCAGGCTCCTACGAGCAGTACTTC | CATSRGGAGSYEQYF
TRBJ1-2 | NA | TRBV5-1 | NA | TGCGCCAGCAGCTTGGCCAACCGAGGAAGCTATGGCTACACCTTC | CASSLANRGSYGYTF
TRBJ2-1 | NA | TRBV10-3 | NA | TGTGCCATCAGTGAGTCGAATCCATTGACAAACAATGAGCAGTTCTTC | CAISESNPLTNNEQFF
TRBJ1-1 | once | TRBV7-3 | NA | TGTGCCAGCAGCTTAATTTCAGGCGCTGAAGCTTTCTTT | CASSLISGAEAFF
TRBJ2-7 | NA | TRBV28 | TRBD1 | TGTGCCAGCAGTTCGGACAGGGATCGGTACTTC | CASSSDRDRYF
TRBJ1-1 | NA | TRBV18 | NA | TGTGCCAGCTCACCCGGAACTGACAAGAACACTGAAGCTTTCTTT | CASSPGTDKNTEAFF
TRBJ2-3 | NA | TRBV6-6 | TRBD2 | TGTGCCAGCAGTTCCTTCACGACTAGCTATACGCAGTATTTT | CASSSFTTSYTQYF
TRBJ2-3 | NA | TRBV28 | TRBD2 | TGTGCCAGCAGCCCCGGACTCGGGGGGACAGATACGCAGTATTTT | CASSPGLGGTDTQYF
TRBJ1-6 | NA | TRBV5-1 | TRBD1 | TGCGCCAGCAGCTTACGGATACCCGGGACAGCCTTAGAACCCCTCCACTTT | CASSLRIPGTALEPLHF
TRBJ2-7 | NA | TRBV7-9 | TRBD1 | TGTGCCAGCAGCCCGCCGACAGGGGACTACGAGCAGTACTTC | CASSPPTGDYEQYF
TRBJ2-3 | NA | TRBV5-1 | TRBD2 | TGCGCCAGCAGCTCCGGACTAGCGGGAGGGCGTAGCACAGATACGCAGTATTTT | CASSSGLAGGRSTDTQYF
TRBJ2-1 | NA | TRBV2 | TRBD2 | TGTGCCAGCAGTAAACTAGCGGGAACTATTAGGGGGCCGTTCTTC | CASSKLAGTIRGPFF
TRBJ2-7 | few | TRBV28 | TRBD2 | TGTGCCAGCAGCTCCGGACTAGCGGGAATCTACGAGCAGTACTTC | CASSSGLAGIYEQYF
TRBJ2-3 | NA | TRBV20-1 | TRBD2 | TGCAGTGCTAGTGTGGCTAGCGGGCCCTATACGCAGTATTTT | CSASVASGPYTQYF
TRBJ2-2 | NA | TRBV7-9 | NA | TGTGCCAGTAGGACTATGGCTACCGGGGAGCTGTTTTTT | CASRTMATGELFF